This T cell receptor (beta chain) emerged from a study of T cells in Graves' hyperthyroidism and ophthalmopathy. Study results and limitations: Separation of ophthalmopathy from stable hyperthyroidism was achieved by a 13 V-J model.

Template material for amplifying TCR beta CDR3 regions consisted of RNA transcripts. A first-round RT-PCR of the TCR CDR3 used the HTBI primer set. TCRdb re-analysed the multiplex PCR reads in MiXCR, keeping a single row per CDR3 protein. The sample yields over 550,000 distinct CDR3 sequences, roughly a sixth seen once. J lost 1 base, V lost 4 bases, and 12 bases had no gene match. The CDR3 totals 17 residues. Germline V lookup: CDR1 SGHRS, CDR2 YFSETQ. PBMCs were obtained from 10 ml fresh peripheral blood. Turning to this clonotype: What it binds is unknown.

Sequencing input: blood. The source is a woman between 18 and 30 years old with Graves' hyperthyroidism. The chain has TRBV5-1 and TRBJ2-5; TRBD2 aligns across 8 bases. CDR3 DNA sequence: TGCGCCAGCAGCCTTTCAGCGGGAGTCACCCTCCAAGAGACCCAGTACTTC. Protein product: CASSLSAGVTLQETQYF.